These 2 T cell receptor beta chains originate from one sample sequenced in a study of blood T cells in healthy people across ages. Primed by a sample-barcoded 5' primer and a J-beta primer mix, a second PCR proceeded for about 6 to 11 cycles. Each CDR3 protein is one row after TCRdb ran MiXCR on the 5' RACE reads. The sample lists some 1.5 million distinct CDR3 sequences; under 30% were seen once. Sequences were obtained from blood. The receptors stem from a woman aged 25 to 39 in good health.

This clonotype was seen many times. This sequence joins TRBV29-1 and TRBJ2-5; D not resolved. Between the trimmed V and J ends, which lost 8 bases and 5 bases, there was a span of 15 bases. The CDR3 loop spans 12 amino acids. Germline values: CDR1 SQVTM, CDR2 ANQGSEA. CDR3: CSIREQRETQYF. The CDR3 bases are TGCAGCATAAGAGAACAGAGGGAGACCCAGTACTTC.

V and J are TRBV4-3 and TRBJ1-1; D is possibly TRBD1 (5 bases). Trimming took off 1 base at V and 6 bases at J, with 9 bases between the two ends. The CDR3 spans 13 residues. From germline, CDR1 is LGHNA and CDR2 YSLEER. CDR3 sequence reads: CASSQVRGAEAFF. CDR3 in DNA: TGCGCCAGCAGCCAAGTTAGGGGCGCTGAAGCTTTCTTT.